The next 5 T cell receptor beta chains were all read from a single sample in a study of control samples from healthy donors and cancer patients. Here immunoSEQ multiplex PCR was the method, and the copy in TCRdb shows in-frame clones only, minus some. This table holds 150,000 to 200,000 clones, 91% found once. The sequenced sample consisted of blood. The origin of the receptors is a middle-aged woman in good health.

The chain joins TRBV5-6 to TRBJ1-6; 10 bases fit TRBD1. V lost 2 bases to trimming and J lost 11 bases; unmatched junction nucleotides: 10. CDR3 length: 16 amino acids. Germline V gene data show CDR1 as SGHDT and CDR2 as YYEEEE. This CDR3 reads CASSLSGTGVRAPLHF. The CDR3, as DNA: TGTGCCAGCAGCTTATCAGGGACAGGGGTTCGTGCACCCCTCCACTTT.

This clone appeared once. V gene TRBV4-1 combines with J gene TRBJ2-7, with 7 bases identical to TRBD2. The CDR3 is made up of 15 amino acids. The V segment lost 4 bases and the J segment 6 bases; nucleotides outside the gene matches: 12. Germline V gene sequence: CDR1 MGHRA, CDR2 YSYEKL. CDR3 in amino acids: CASSLPSGGYSEQYF. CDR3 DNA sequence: TGCGCCAGCAGCCTCCCGTCGGGGGGTTACTCCGAGCAGTACTTC.

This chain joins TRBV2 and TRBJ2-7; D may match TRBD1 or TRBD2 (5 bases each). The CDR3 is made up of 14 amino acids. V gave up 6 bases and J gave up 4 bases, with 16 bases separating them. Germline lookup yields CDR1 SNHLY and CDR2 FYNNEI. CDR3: CASSRDGISYEQYF. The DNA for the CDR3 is TGTGCCAGCAGCCGGGACGGAATAAGTTACGAGCAGTACTTC.

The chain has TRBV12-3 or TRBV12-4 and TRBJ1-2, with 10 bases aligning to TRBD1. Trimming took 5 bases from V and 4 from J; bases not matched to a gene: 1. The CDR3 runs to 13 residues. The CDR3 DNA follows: TGTGCCAGCAGTCGGGACAGGGGCTATGGCTACACCTTC. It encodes CASSRDRGYGYTF.

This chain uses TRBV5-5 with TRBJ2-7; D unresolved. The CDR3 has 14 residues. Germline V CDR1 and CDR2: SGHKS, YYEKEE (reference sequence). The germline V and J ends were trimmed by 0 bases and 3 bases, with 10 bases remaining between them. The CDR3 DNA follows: TGTGCCAGCAGCTTGGGATTGGAGCACTACGAGCAGTACTTC. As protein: CASSLGLEHYEQYF.